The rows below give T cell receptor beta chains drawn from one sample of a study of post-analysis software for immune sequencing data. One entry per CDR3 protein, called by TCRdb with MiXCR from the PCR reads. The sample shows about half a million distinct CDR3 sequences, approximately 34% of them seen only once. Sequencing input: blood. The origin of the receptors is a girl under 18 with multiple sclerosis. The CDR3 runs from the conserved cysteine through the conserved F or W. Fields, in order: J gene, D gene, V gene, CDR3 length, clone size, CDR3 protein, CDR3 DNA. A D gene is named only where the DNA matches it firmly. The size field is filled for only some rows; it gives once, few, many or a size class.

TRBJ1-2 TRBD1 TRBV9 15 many CASSVEWQGAYGYTF TGTGCCAGCAGCGTAGAGTGGCAGGGGGCATATGGCTACACCTTC
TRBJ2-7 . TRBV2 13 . CASSEEWNYEQYF TGTGCCAGCAGTGAAGAGTGGAATTACGAGCAGTACTTC
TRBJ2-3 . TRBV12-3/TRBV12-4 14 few CASSFSRASDTQYF TGTGCCAGCAGTTTTTCCCGGGCTTCAGATACGCAGTATTTT
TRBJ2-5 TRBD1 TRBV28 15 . CASRFGTDTKETQYF TGTGCCAGCAGATTCGGGACAGACACCAAAGAGACCCAGTACTTC
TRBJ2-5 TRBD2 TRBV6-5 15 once CASSYSLAGVETQYF TGTGCCAGCAGTTACAGTCTAGCGGGGGTAGAGACCCAGTACTTC
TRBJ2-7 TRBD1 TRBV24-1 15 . CATPGQGANPYEQYF TGTGCCACCCCGGGACAGGGGGCTAACCCCTACGAGCAGTACTTC
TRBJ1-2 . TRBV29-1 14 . CSVEAQGRWGGYTF TGCAGCGTTGAAGCCCAGGGCCGTTGGGGAGGCTACACCTTC
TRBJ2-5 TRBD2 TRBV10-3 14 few CATKSYGGLETQYF TGTGCCACCAAGTCTTACGGGGGGTTAGAGACCCAGTACTTC
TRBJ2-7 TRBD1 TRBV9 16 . CASSVAGGYQAYEQYF TGTGCCAGCAGCGTGGCAGGGGGTTACCAAGCCTACGAGCAGTACTTC
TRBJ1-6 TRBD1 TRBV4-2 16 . CASSQDGDRGIPPLHF TGTGCCAGCAGCCAAGATGGGGACAGGGGGATCCCACCCCTCCACTTT
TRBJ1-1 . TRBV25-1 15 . CASSGELGLNTEAFF TGTGCCAGCAGTGGGGAACTGGGGCTGAACACTGAAGCTTTCTTT